This TCR beta chain derives from a study of blood T cell repertoires in COVID-19. Looking at the study overall: Nucleic acid was either cDNA or gDNA, and it came from T cells, B-cell-depleted T cells, or PBMCs.

Original handling: Reference gene primer amplification gave estimated nucleated cell counts. Method: immunoSEQ multiplex PCR; TCRdb's copy keeps in-frame clones and lacks some. V and J calls and clone size are as listed in that table; D and trimming were resolved from the DNA. The sample holds 120,000 or so clones, nearly 80% seen once. V lost 7 bases to trimming and J lost 3 bases, with 13 bases between them. There are 13 residues in the CDR3. Per the germline V gene, CDR1 is MDHEN and CDR2 is SYDVKM. V usage is TRBV28 and J usage is TRBJ2-7; D possibly corresponds to TRBD1 (6 bases). The sample comprised peripheral blood. This receptor was identified in a woman older than 75 with active or convalescent COVID-19. The CDR3 loop is CASTTGPIYEQYF. Here the CDR3 DNA reads TGTGCCAGCACTACAGGGCCAATCTACGAGCAGTACTTC.